This T cell receptor beta chain was identified in a study of shared clonotypes between healthy human individuals. Data came from immunoSEQ multiplex PCR; TCRdb stores just in-frame clones and leaves some out. The sample records about 2,100,000 clones, 93% being singletons. Terminally differentiated effector memory CD45RA+ cells were left out of the naive CD8 fraction, which was CD45RO-negative and positively selected for CCR7. This CDR3 contains 15 residues. Material: naive CD8+ T cells from PBMCs. The clonotype originates from a man younger than 35 in good health. Some clones in this sample may be carry-over from other donors' samples. The chain is built from TRBV21-1 and TRBJ2-5; TRBD2, the table's D call, lacks a check against the DNA. TRBV21-1 corresponds to a pseudogene. CDR3 coding DNA: TGTGCCAGCAGCCCCTCTGTCGCGGGTAAAGAGACCCAGTACTTC. Protein sequence: CASSPSVAGKETQYF.